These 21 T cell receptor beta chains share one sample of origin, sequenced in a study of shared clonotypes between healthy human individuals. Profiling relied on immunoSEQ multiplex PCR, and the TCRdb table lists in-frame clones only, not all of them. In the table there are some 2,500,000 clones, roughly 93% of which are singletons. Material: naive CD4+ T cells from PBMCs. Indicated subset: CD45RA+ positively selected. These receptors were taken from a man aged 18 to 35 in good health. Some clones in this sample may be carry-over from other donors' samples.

The CDR3 here is CASSQDPRGGYLSSYNEQFF. DNA of the CDR3: TGTGCCAGCAGCCAAGACCCGCGCGGGGGATATCTTAGCTCCTACAATGAGCAGTTCTTC. The chain carries TRBV4-2 and TRBJ2-1, with TRBD2 identical over 7 bases. The CDR3 runs to 20 residues. Per the germline V gene, CDR1 is LGHNA and CDR2 is YNFKEQ. Trimming cost V 0 bases and J 0 bases; bases outside gene matches: 14.

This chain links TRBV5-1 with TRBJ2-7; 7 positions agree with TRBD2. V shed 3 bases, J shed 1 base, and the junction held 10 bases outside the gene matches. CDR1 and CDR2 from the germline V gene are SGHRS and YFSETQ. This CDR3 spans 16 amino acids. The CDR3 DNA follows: TGCGCCAGCAGCTCACACGCGGGAGAGGTATCCTACGAGCAGTACTTC. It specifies CASSSHAGEVSYEQYF.

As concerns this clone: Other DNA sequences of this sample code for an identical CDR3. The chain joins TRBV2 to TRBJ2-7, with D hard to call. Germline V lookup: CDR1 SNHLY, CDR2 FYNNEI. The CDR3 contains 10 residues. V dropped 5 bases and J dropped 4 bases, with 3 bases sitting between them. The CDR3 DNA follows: TGTGCCAGCAGTCGTTACGAGCAGTACTTC. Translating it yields CASSRYEQYF. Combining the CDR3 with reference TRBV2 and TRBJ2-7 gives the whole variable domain EPEVTQTPSHQVTQMGQEVILRCVPISNHLYFYWYRQILGQKVEFLVSFYNNEISEKSEIFDDQFSVERPDGSNFTLKIRSTKLEDSAMYFCASSRYEQYFGPGTRLTVT.

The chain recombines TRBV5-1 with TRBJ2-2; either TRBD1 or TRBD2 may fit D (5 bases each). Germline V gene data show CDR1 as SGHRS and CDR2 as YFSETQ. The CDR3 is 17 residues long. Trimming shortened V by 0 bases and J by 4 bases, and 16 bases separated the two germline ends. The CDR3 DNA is TGCGCCAGCAGCTTGGCCGGGACCCAGCGAGGCACCGGGGAGCTGTTTTTT. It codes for CASSLAGTQRGTGELFF.

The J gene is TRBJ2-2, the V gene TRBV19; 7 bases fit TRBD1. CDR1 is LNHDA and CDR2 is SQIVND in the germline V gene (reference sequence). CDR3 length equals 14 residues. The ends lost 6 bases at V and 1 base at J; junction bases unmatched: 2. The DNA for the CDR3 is TGTGCCAGTAGGCACAGGGGGAACACCGGGGAGCTGTTTTTT. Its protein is CASRHRGNTGELFF.

CDR3 nucleotides: TGTGCCAGTTCACAGGGTGTTGACCATAAGCATTTT. Protein sequence: CASSQGVDHKHF. The chain recombines TRBV28 with TRBJ1-5; tentative D call: TRBD1 (6 bases). Germline loops: CDR1 MDHEN, CDR2 SYDVKM. The length of the CDR3 is 12 residues. V was shortened by 9 bases and J by 14 bases, with 20 bases between the two germline ends.

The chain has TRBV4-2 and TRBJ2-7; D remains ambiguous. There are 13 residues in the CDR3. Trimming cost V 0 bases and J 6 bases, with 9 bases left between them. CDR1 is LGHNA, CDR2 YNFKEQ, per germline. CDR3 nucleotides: TGTGCCAGCAGCCAAGAAGTCTCTCGCGAGCAGTACTTC. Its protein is CASSQEVSREQYF.

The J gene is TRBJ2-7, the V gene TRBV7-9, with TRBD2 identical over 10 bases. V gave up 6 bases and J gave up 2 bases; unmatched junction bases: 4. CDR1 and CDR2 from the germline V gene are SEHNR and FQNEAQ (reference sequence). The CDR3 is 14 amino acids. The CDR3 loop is CASRRTSGTYEQYF. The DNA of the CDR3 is TGTGCCAGCAGACGGACTAGCGGTACCTACGAGCAGTACTTC.

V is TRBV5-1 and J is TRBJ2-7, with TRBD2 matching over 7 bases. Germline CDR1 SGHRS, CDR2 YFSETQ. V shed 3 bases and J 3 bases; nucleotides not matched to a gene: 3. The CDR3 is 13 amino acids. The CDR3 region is CASSYTSDYEQYF. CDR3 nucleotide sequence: TGCGCCAGCAGCTATACTAGCGACTACGAGCAGTACTTC.

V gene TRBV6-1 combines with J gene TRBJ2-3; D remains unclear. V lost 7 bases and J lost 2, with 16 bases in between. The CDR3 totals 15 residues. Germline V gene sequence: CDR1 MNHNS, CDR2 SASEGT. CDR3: CASTSLGQPTDTQYF. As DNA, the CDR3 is TGTGCCAGCACCTCACTCGGGCAGCCCACAGATACGCAGTATTTT.

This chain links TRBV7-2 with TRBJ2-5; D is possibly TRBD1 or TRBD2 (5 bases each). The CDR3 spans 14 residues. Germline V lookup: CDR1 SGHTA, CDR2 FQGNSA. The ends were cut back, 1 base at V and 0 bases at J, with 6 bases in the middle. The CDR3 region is CASSLVGDQETQYF. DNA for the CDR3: TGTGCCAGCAGCTTAGTGGGGGACCAAGAGACCCAGTACTTC.

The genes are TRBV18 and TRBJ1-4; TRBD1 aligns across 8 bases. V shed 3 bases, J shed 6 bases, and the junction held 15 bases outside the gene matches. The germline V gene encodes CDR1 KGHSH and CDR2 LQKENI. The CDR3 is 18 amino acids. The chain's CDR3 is CASSPVSWQGALDEKLFF. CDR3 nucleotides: TGTGCCAGCTCACCGGTGTCTTGGCAGGGGGCATTGGATGAAAAACTGTTTTTT. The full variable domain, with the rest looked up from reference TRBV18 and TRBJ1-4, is NAGVMQNPRHLVRRRGQEARLRCSPMKGHSHVYWYRQLPEEGLKFMVYLQKENIIDESGMPKERFSAEFPKEGPSILRIQQVVRGDSAAYFCASSPVSWQGALDEKLFFGSGTQLSVL.

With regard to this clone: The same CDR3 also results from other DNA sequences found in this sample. CDR3 nucleotide sequence: TGTGCCAGCAGCTTGGTCGCGGGCACCGGGGAGCTGTTTTTT. Its translation: CASSLVAGTGELFF. V and J are TRBV5-4 and TRBJ2-2; a weak D match, TRBD2 (5 bases). The CDR3 length is 14 residues. From germline, CDR1 is SGHNT and CDR2 YYREEE (reference sequence). V lost 0 bases to trimming and J lost 4 bases, with 7 bases between them.

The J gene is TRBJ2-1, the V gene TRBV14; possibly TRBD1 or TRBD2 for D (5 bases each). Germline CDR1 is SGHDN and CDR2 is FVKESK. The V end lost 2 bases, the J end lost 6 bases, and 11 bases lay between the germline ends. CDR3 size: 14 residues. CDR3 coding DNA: TGTGCCAGCAGCCAATTCGTTGGGGGCAATGAGCAGTTCTTC. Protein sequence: CASSQFVGGNEQFF.

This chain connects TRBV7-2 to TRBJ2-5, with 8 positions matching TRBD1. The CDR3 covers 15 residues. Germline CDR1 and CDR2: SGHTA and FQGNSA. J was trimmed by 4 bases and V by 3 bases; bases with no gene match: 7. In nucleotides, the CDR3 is TGTGCCAGCAGCTTCATTCGGACAGGGCGAGAGACCCAGTACTTC. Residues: CASSFIRTGRETQYF.

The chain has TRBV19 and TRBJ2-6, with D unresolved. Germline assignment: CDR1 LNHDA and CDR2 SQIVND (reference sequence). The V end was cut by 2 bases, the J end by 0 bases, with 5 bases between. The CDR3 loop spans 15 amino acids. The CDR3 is CASSIRYSGANVLTF. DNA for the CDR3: TGTGCCAGTAGTATAAGGTACTCTGGGGCCAACGTCCTGACTTTC. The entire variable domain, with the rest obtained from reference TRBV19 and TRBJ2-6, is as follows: DGGITQSPKYLFRKEGQNVTLSCEQNLNHDAMYWYRQDPGQGLRLIYYSQIVNDFQKGDIAEGYSVSREKKESFPLTVTSAQKNPTAFYLCASSIRYSGANVLTFGAGSRLTVL.

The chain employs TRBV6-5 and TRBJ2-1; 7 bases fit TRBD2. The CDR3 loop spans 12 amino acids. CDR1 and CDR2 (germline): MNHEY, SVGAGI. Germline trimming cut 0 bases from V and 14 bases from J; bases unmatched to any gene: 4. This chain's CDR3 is CASSYSSGTKFF. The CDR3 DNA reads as TGTGCCAGCAGTTACTCGAGCGGGACTAAGTTCTTC.

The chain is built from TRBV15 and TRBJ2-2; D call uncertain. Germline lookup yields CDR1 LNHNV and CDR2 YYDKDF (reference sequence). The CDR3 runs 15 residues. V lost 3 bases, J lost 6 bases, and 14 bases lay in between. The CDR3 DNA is TGTGCCACCAGCAGCGATGACCAAACCTCCGGGGAGCTGTTTTTT. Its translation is CATSSDDQTSGELFF.

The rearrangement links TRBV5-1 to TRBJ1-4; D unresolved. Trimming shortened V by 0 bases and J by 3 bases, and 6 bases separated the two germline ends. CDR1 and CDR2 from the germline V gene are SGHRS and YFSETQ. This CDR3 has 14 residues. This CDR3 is CASSLDRPNEKLFF. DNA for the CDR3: TGCGCCAGCAGCTTGGACAGACCTAATGAAAAACTGTTTTTT.

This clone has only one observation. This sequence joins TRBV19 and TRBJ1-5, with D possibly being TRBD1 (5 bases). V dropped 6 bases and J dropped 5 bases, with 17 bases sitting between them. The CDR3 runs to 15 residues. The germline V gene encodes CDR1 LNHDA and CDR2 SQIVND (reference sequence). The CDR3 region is CASSPPTESHQPQHF. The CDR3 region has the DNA TGTGCCAGTAGCCCCCCGACAGAATCACATCAGCCCCAGCATTTT.

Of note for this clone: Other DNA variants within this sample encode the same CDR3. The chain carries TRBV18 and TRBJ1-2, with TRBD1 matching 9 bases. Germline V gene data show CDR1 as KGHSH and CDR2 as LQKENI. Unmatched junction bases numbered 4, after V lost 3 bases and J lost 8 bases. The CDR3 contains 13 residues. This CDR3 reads CASSPGQGYGYTF. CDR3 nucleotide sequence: TGTGCCAGCTCACCCGGACAGGGGTACGGCTACACCTTC.